This T cell receptor (beta chain) was captured by sequencing in a study of cytomegalovirus exposure and HLA in healthy donors. The CDR3 extends over 12 amino acids. Trimming took 7 bases from V and 7 from J, leaving 10 bases between them. The germline V gene encodes CDR1 MNHNS and CDR2 SASEGT. Whole-study results and caveats: Across HLA loci, a later analysis found differing TCR association rates, with DRB1 most and HLA-C fewest. Among the sequence variants, a highly shared cluster was likely an artifact of sequencing. In a later analysis, 15,000 to 20,000 TCR beta sequences were associated with HLA alleles at 0.05 false discovery rate.

The PCR ran on 60 Vbeta and 13 Jbeta primers. Generated by immunoSEQ multiplex PCR, the TCRdb table keeps only in-frame clones and is missing some. This repertoire shows about 170,000 clones, about 72% found once; its top ten account for 2% to 3%. With respect to this clone: The antigen is undetermined.

V gene TRBV6-1 combines with J gene TRBJ2-2, with D unresolved. The source of this sequence is a human donor in good health. Sample: PBMCs. CDR3 protein: CASTPRSGELFF. DNA for the CDR3: TGTGCCAGCACGCCCCGGAGCGGGGAGCTGTTTTTT.